The 5 T cell receptor beta chains given below trace back to one sample, sequenced in a study of CD8 T cells in ankylosing spondylitis. Each CDR3 protein gets one entry after TCRdb re-called the 5' RACE reads with MiXCR. The table shows roughly 130,000 distinct CDR3 sequences, with roughly 9% occurring only once. The sequenced sample consisted of blood, either unsorted or a sorted T cell fraction (not recorded which). Source of these receptors: a male donor with ankylosing spondylitis or in good health (not recorded which).

The V call is TRBV15, the J call TRBJ2-7; D may be TRBD1 (6 bases). Trimming left V 4 bases short and J 4 bases short, with 17 bases between. The CDR3 loop spans 15 amino acids. Germline CDR1 and CDR2: LNHNV and YYDKDF (reference sequence). CDR3 in amino acids: CATSKAQGGSYEQYF. CDR3 sequence (DNA): TGTGCCACCAGCAAGGCGCAAGGGGGAAGTTACGAGCAGTACTTC.

The count of this clonotype is one. The CDR3 loop reads CASSSPLTGGAETQYF. The CDR3 nucleotides read TGTGCCAGCAGTTCCCCACTCACAGGGGGCGCAGAGACCCAGTACTTC. The chain links TRBV28 to TRBJ2-5; 9 bases fit TRBD1. Germline V lookup: CDR1 MDHEN, CDR2 SYDVKM. J was trimmed by 4 bases and V by 4 bases; bases with no gene match: 10. This CDR3 contains 16 residues.

Many counts were recorded for this clonotype. CDR3 loop: CASSLLQGAGELFF. DNA of the CDR3: TGCGCCAGCAGCTTGCTACAGGGGGCTGGGGAGCTGTTTTTT. This chain joins TRBV5-1 and TRBJ2-2, with 9 bases that match TRBD1. This CDR3 has 14 amino acids. CDR1 and CDR2 from the germline V gene are SGHRS and YFSETQ. V shed 1 base and J 8 bases; nucleotides not matched to a gene: 3.

This clonotype was detected ten times or more. J is TRBJ1-2 and V is TRBV14; no definite D call. V was cut by 5 bases and J by 4 bases, with 11 bases left in between. CDR1 and CDR2 from the germline V gene are SGHDN and FVKESK. The CDR3 loop spans 13 amino acids. CDR3 loop: CASSGPSGYGYTF. CDR3 DNA sequence: TGTGCCAGCAGCGGTCCGAGCGGCTATGGCTACACCTTC.

At least ten counts were recorded for this clonotype. The rearrangement joins TRBV29-1 to TRBJ2-3; D ambiguous. The CDR3 runs to 14 residues. Germline V CDR1 and CDR2: SQVTM, ANQGSEA. Trimming pared 4 bases from V and 4 bases from J, leaving 15 bases between. CDR3 in DNA: TGCAGCGTTGTCCTGCCAGCTCAAGCAGATACGCAGTATTTT. The encoded protein is CSVVLPAQADTQYF.